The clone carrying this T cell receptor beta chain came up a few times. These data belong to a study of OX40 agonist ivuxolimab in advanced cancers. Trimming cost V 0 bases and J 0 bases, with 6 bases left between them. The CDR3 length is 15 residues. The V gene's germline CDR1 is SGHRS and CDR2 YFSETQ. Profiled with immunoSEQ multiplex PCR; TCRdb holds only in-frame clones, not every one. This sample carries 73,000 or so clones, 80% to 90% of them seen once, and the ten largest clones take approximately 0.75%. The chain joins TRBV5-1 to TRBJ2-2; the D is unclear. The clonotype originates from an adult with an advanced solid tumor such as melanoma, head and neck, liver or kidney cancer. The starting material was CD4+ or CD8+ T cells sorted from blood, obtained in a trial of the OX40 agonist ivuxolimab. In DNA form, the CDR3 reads TGCGCCAGCAGCTTGGGGGCAGCGAACACCGGGGAGCTGTTTTTT. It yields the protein CASSLGAANTGELFF.